This T cell receptor (beta chain) was sequenced for a study of shared clonotypes between healthy human individuals. Assay: immunoSEQ multiplex PCR; the TCRdb copy retains only in-frame clones and omits some. Counted here are 2 million to 3 million clones, roughly nine tenths occurring once; the ten biggest clones make up roughly 0.13%. Findings and limits, study-wide: A handful of donors showed sharing of approximately 5% of naive CD4 clonotypes.

Trimming stripped 0 bases from V and 1 base from J, with 15 bases between. The CDR3 loop spans 17 amino acids. CDR1 and CDR2 (germline): SGHRS, YFSETQ. Worth noting for this clone: Its target is not known.

The chain employs TRBV5-1 and TRBJ2-3; no definite D call. What was sequenced was naive CD4+ T cells sorted from blood. Subset reported: CD45RA+ positively selected. The TCR was taken from a man younger than 30 in good health. The CDR3 loop reads CASSLASRLPGTDTQYF. The CDR3 DNA reads TGCGCCAGCAGCTTGGCGTCCCGCCTCCCGGGCACAGATACGCAGTATTTT.